The entry that follows covers one T cell receptor beta chain sequence. Its antigen remains unidentified. This specimen belongs to a study of blood T cells in healthy people across ages. Study-wide findings and caveats: Long-lived donors exceeded aged donors in naive CD4+ cells and diversity. A strong correlation was seen between TCR beta diversity and naive T cell percentage.

PCR was performed a second time for about 7 to 11 cycles using a sample-barcoded 5' primer and a J-beta primer mix. TCRdb fed the 5' RACE reads into MiXCR, producing one record per CDR3 protein. The repertoire holds hundreds of thousands of distinct CDR3 sequences, with about 28% as singletons. V lost 5 bases, J lost 2 bases, and 5 bases stayed unmatched. Per germline, CDR1 SEHNR and CDR2 FQNEAQ (reference sequence). The CDR3 runs to 14 residues. Source material: blood. The V and J genes are TRBV7-9 and TRBJ1-2, with 7 bases fitting TRBD1. The clonotype was recovered from a woman aged 80 or over in good health. The chain's CDR3 is CASSIQGENYGYTF. CDR3 bases: TGTGCCAGCAGCATCCAGGGGGAAAACTATGGCTACACCTTC. Drawing the rest from reference TRBV7-9 and TRBJ1-2, the complete variable domain is DTGVSQNPRHKITKRGQNVTFRCDPISEHNRLYWYRQTLGQGPEFLTYFQNEAQLEKSRLLSDRFSAERPKGSFSTLEIQRTEQGDSAMYLCASSIQGENYGYTFGSGTRLTVV.